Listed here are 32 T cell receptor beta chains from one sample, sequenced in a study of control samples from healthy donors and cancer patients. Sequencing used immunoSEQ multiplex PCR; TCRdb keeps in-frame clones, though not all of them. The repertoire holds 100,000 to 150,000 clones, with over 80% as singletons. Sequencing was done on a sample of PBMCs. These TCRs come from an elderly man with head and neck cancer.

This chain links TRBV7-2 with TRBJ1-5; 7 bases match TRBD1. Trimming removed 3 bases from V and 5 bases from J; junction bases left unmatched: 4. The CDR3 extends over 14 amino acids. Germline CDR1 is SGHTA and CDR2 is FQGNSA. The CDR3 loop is CASSLRGGDQPQHF. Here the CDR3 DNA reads TGTGCCAGCAGCTTGAGAGGGGGCGATCAGCCCCAGCATTTT.

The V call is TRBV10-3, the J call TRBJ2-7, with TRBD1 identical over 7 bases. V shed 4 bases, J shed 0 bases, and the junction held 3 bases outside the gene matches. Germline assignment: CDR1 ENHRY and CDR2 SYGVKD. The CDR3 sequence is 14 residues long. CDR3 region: CAISAGTDSYEQYF. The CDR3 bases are TGTGCCATCAGTGCCGGGACAGACTCCTACGAGCAGTACTTC.

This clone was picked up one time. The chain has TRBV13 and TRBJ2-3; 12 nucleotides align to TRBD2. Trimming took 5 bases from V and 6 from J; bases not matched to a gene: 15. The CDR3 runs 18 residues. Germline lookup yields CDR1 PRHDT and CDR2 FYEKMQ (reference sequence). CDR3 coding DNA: TGTGCCAGCAGCACGGGACTAGCGGGCAATGTACCCACGGATACGCAGTATTTT. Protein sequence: CASSTGLAGNVPTDTQYF.

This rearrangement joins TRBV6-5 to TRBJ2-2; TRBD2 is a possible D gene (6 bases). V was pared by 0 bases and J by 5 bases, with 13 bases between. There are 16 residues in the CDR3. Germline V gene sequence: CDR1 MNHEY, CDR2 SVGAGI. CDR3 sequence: CASSYSLAQRTGELFF. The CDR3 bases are TGTGCCAGCAGTTACTCTCTAGCGCAGAGGACCGGGGAGCTGTTTTTT.

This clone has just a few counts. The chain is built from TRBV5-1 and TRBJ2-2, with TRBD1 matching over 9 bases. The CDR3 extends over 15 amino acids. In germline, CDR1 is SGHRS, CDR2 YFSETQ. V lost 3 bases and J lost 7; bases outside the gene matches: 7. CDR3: CASSSGTGSVGELFF. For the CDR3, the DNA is TGCGCCAGCAGCTCCGGGACAGGGTCGGTCGGGGAGCTGTTTTTT.

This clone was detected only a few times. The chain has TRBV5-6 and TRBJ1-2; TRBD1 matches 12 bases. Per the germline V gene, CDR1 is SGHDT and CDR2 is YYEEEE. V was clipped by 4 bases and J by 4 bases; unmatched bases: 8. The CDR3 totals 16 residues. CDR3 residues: CASSGTGQGAGYGYTF. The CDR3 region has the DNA TGTGCCAGCAGCGGAACGGGACAGGGGGCGGGCTATGGCTACACCTTC.

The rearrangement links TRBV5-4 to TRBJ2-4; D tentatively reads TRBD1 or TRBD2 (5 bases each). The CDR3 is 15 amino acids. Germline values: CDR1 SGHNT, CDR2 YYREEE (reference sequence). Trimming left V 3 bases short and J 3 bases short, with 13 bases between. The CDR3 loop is CASSWTGRGKNIQYF. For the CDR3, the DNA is TGTGCCAGCAGCTGGACGGGACGGGGCAAAAACATTCAGTACTTC.

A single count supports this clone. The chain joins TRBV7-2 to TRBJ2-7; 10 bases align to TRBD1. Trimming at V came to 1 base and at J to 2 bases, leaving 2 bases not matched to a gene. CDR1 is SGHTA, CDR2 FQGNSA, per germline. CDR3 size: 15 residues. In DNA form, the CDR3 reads TGTGCCAGCAGCTTAGGGGGGACAGGGGCCTACGAGCAGTACTTC. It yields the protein CASSLGGTGAYEQYF.

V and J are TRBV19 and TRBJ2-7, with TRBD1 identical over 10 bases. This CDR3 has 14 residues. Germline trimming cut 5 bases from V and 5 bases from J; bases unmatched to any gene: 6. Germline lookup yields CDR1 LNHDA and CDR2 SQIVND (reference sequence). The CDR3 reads CASSAGQGSDEQYF. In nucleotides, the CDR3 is TGTGCCAGTAGTGCGGGACAGGGGAGCGACGAGCAGTACTTC.

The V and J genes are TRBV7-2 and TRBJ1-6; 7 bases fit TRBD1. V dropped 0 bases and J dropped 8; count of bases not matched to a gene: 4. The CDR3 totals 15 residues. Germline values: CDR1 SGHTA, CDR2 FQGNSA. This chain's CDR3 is CASSLATGLDSPLHF. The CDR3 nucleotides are TGTGCCAGCAGCTTAGCGACAGGGTTGGATTCACCCCTCCACTTT.

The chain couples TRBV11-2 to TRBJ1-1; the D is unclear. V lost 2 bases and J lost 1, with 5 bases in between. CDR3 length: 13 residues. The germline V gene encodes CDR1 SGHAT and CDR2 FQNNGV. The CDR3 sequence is CASSLPRNTEAFF. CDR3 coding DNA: TGTGCCAGCAGCTTACCGAGGAACACTGAAGCTTTCTTT.

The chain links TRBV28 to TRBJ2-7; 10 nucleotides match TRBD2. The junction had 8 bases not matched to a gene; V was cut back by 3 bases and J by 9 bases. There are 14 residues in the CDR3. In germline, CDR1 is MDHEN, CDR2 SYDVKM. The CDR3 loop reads CASSLGAGGDGQYF. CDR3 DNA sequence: TGTGCCAGCAGTTTGGGAGCGGGGGGGGACGGGCAGTACTTC. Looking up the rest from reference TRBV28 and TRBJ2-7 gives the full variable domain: DVKVTQSSRYLVKRTGEKVFLECVQDMDHENMFWYRQDPGLGLRLIYFSYDVKMKEKGDIPEGYSVSREKKERFSLILESASTNQTSMYLCASSLGAGGDGQYFGPGTRLTVT.

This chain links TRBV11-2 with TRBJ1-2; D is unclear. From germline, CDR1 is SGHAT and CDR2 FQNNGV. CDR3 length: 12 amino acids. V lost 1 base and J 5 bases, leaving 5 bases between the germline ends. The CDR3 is CASSLAGYGYTF. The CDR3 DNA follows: TGTGCCAGCAGCTTAGCGGGGTATGGCTACACCTTC.

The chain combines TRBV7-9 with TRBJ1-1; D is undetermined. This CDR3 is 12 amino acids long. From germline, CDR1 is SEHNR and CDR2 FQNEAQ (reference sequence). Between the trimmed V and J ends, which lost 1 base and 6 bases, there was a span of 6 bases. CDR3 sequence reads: CASSLGQPEAFF. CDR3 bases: TGTGCCAGCAGCTTAGGACAACCTGAAGCTTTCTTT.

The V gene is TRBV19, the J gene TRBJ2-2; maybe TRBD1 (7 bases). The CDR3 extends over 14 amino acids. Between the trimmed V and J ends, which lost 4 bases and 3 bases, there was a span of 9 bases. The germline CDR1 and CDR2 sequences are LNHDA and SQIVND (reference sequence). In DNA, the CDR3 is TGTGCCAGTAGTACAGGGGGGTACACCGGGGAGCTGTTTTTT. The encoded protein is CASSTGGYTGELFF.

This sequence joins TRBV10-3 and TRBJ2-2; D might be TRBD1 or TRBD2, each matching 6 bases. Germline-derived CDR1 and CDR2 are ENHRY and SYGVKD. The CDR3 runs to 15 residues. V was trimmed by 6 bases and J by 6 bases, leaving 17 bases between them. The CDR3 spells CAISGGLGEAGELFF. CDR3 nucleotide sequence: TGTGCCATCAGCGGGGGCTTAGGTGAGGCCGGGGAGCTGTTTTTT.

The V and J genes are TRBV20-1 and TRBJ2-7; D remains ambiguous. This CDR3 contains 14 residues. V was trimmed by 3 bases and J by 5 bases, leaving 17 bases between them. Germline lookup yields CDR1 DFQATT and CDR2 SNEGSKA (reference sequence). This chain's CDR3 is CSASFAMNLHEQYF. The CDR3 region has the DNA TGCAGTGCTAGTTTCGCGATGAATCTCCACGAGCAGTACTTC.

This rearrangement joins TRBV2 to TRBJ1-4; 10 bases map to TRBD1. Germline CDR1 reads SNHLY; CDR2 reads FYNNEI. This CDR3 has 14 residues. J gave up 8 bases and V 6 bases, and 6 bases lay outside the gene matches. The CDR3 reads CASRRTGGMEKLFF. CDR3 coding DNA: TGTGCCAGCAGGCGGACAGGGGGTATGGAAAAACTGTTTTTT.

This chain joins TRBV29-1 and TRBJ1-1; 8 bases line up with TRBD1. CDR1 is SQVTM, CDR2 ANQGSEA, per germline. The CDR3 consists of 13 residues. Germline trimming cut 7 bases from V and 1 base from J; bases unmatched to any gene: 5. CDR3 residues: CSAEGQENTEAFF. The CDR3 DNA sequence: TGCAGCGCCGAGGGACAGGAGAACACTGAAGCTTTCTTT.

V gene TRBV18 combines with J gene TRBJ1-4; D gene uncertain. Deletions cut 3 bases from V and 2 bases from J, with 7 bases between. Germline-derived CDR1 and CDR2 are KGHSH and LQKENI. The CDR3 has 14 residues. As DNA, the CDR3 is TGTGCCAGCTCACCCGGACGGACTAATGAAAAACTGTTTTTT. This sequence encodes CASSPGRTNEKLFF.

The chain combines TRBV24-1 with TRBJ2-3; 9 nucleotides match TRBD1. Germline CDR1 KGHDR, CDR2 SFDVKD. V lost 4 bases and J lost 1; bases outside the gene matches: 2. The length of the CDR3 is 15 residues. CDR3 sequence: CATSEDRGGTDTQYF. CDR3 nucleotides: TGTGCCACCAGTGAGGACAGGGGCGGCACAGATACGCAGTATTTT.

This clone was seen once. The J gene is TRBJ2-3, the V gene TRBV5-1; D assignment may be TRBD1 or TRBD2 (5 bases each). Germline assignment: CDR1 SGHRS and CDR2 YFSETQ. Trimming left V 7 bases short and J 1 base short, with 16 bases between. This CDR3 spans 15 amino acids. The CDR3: CASRFSSRGTDTQYF. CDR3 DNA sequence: TGCGCCAGCCGTTTTTCTAGCAGGGGCACAGATACGCAGTATTTT.

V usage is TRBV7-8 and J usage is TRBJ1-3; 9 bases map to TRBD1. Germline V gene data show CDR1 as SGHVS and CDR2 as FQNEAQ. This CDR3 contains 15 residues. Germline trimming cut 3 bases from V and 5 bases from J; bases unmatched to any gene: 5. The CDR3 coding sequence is TGTGCCAGCAGCTTGGGGACAGGGTCTCGAAACACCATATATTTT. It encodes CASSLGTGSRNTIYF. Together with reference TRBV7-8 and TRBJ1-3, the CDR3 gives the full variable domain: GAGVSQSPRYKVAKRGQDVALRCDPISGHVSLFWYQQALGQGPEFLTYFQNEAQLDKSGLPSDRFFAERPEGSVSTLKIQRTQQEDSAVYLCASSLGTGSRNTIYFGEGSWLTVV.

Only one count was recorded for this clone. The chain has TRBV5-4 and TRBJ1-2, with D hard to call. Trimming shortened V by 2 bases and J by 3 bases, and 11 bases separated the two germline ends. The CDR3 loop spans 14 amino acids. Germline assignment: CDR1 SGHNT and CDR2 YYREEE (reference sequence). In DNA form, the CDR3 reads TGTGCCAGCAGCTTCGTGGCCAGCGACTATGGCTACACCTTC. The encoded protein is CASSFVASDYGYTF.

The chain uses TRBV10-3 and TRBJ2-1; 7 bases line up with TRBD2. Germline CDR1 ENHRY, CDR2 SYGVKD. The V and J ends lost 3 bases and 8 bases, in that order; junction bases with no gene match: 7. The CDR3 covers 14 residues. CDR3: CAISDDAGVDEQFF. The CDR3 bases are TGTGCCATCAGTGATGATGCGGGAGTGGATGAGCAGTTCTTC.

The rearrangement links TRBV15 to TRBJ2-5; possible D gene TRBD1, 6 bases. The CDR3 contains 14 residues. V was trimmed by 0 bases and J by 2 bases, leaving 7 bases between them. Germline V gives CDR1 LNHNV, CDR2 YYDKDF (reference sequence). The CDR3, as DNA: TGTGCCACCAGCAGAGAGGGGGCTCAAGAGACCCAGTACTTC. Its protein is CATSREGAQETQYF.

Here the CDR3 DNA reads TGTGCCAGCAGTGAGGAGAGGATTTATGGCTACACCTTC. Translation: CASSEERIYGYTF. This sequence joins TRBV6-1 and TRBJ1-2; D gene unclear. This CDR3 comprises 13 residues. Germline loops: CDR1 MNHNS, CDR2 SASEGT. Trimming removed 3 bases from V and 5 bases from J, with 10 bases in between.

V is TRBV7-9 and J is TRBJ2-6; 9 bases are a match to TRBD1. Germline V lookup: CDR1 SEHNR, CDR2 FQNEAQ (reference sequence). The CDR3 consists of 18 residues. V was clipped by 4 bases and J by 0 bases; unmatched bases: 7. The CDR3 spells CASSSPGDRVSGANVLTF. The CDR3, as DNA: TGTGCCAGCAGCTCCCCCGGGGACAGGGTCTCTGGGGCCAACGTCCTGACTTTC.

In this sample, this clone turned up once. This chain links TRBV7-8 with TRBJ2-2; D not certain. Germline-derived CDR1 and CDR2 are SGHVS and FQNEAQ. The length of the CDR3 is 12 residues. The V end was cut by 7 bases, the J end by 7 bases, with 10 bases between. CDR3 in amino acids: CASTQGIGELFF. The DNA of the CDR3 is TGTGCCAGCACCCAAGGGATCGGGGAGCTGTTTTTT.

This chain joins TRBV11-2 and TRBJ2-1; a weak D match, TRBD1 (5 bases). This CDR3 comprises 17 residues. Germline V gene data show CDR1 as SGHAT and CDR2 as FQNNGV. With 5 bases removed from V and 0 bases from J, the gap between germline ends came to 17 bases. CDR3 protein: CASSQRQKVSSYNEQFF. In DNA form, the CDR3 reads TGTGCCAGCAGCCAGCGACAGAAAGTTAGCTCCTACAATGAGCAGTTCTTC. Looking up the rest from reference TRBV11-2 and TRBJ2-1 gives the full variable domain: EAGVAQSPRYKIIEKRQSVAFWCNPISGHATLYWYQQILGQGPKLLIQFQNNGVVDDSQLPKDRFSAERLKGVDSTLKIQPAKLEDSAVYLCASSQRQKVSSYNEQFFGPGTRLTVL.

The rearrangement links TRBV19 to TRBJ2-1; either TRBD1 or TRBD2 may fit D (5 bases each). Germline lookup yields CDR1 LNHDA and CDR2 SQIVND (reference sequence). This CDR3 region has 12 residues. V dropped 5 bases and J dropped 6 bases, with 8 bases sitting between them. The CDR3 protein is CASSVGGNEQFF. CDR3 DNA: TGTGCCAGTAGTGTTGGGGGCAATGAGCAGTTCTTC.

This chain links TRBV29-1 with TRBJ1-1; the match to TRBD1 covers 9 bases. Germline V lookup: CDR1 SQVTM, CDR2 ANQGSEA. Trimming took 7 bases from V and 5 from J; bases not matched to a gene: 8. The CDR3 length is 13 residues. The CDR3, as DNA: TGCAGCGGGGGGACAGGGAGGAATACTGAAGCTTTCTTT. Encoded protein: CSGGTGRNTEAFF.